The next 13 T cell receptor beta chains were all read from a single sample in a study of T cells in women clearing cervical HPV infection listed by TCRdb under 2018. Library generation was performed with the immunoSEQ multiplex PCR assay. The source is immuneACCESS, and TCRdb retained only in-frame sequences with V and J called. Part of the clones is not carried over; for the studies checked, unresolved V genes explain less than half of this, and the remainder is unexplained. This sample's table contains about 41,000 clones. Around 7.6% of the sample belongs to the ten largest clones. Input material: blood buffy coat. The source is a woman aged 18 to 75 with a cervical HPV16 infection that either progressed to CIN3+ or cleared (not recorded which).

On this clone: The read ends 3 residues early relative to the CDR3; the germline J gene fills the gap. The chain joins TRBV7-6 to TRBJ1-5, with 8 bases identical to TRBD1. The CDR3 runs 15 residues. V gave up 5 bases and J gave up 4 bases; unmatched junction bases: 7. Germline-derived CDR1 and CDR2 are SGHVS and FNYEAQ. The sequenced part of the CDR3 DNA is TGTGCCAGCAGCCGAGGGACAGGCCTTAATCAGCCC. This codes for CASSRGTGLNQP. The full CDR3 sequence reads CASSRGTGLNQPQHF.

Partial CDR3 DNA: TGTGCCAGCAGTGAAGCACTGGGAAGACAGGACGAG. The encoded protein is CASSEALGRQDE. The full CDR3 protein reads CASSEALGRQDEQYF. This rearrangement joins TRBV6-1 to TRBJ2-7, with a weak D call TRBD1 (6 bases). The read gets to within 3 residues of the CDR3 end, and the germline J gene fills in the rest. The CDR3 has 15 amino acids. The V gene's germline CDR1 is MNHNS and CDR2 SASEGT. The V gene lost 0 bases and the J gene lost 5 bases, with 14 bases spanning the gap.

Incomplete CDR3 DNA: TGCAGTGCTATCCGGACTAGCGGGTCTGTAGCCGACAAATTGACC. This encodes CSAIRTSGSVADKLT. The whole CDR3 region reads CSAIRTSGSVADKLTQYF. The genes are TRBV20-1 and TRBJ2-5; 11 bases line up with TRBD2. Read coverage stops 3 residues before the CDR3 terminus; the germline J gene supplies the remainder. The CDR3 has 18 residues. The J segment lost 7 bases and the V segment lost 4 bases, leaving 20 bases of the junction unmatched. The germline V gene has CDR1 DFQATT and CDR2 SNEGSKA (reference sequence).

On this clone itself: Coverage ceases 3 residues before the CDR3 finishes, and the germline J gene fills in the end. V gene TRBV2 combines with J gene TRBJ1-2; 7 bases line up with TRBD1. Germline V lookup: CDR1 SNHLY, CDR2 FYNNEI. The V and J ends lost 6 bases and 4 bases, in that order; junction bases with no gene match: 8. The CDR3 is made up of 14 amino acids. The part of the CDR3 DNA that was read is TGTGCCAGCAGACCTACAGGGGTCGTCTATGGC. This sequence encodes CASRPTGVVYG. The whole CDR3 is CASRPTGVVYGYTF.

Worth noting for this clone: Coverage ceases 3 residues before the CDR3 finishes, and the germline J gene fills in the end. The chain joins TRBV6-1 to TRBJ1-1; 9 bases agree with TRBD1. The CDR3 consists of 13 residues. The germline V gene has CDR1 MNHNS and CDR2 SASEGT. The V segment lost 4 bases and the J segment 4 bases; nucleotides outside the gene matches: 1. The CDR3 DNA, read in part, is TGTGCCAGCAGTGCGACAGGGGGCACTGAA. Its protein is CASSATGGTE. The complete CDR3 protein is CASSATGGTEAFF.

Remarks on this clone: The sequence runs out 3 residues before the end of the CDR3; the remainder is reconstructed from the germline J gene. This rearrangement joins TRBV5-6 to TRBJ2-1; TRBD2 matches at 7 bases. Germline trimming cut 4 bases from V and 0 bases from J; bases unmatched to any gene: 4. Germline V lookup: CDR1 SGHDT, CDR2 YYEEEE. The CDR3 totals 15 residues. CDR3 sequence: CASSHLAASYNEQFF. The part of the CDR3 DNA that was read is TGTGCCAGCAGCCACCTAGCGGCCTCCTACAATGAG. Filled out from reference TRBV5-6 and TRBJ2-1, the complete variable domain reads DAGVTQSPTHLIKTRGQQVTLRCSPKSGHDTVSWYQQALGQGPQFIFQYYEEEERQRGNFPDRFSGHQFPNYSSELNVNALLLGDSALYLCASSHLAASYNEQFFGPGTRLTVL.

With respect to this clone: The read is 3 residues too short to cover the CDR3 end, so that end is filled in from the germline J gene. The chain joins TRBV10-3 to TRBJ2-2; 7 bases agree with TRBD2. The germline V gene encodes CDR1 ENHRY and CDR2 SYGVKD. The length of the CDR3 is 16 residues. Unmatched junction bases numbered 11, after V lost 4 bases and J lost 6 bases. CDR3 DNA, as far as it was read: TGTGCCATCAGTGGGCCTGGGCGGGGGTCTTCCGGGGAG. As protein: CAISGPGRGSSGE. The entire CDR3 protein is CAISGPGRGSSGELFF.

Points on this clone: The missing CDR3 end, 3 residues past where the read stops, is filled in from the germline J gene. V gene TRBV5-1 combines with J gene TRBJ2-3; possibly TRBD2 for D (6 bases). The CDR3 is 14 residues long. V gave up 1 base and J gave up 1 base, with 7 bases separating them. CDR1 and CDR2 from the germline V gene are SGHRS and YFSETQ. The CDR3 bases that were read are TGCGCCAGCAGCTTGCGCGGGGGCACAGATACG. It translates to CASSLRGGTDT. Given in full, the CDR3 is CASSLRGGTDTQYF.

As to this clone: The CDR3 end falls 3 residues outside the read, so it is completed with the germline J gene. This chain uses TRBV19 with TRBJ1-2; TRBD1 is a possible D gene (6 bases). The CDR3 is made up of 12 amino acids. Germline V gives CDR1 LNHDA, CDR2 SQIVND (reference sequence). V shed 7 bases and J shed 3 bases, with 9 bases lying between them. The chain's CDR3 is CASTRGDYGYTF. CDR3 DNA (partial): TGTGCCAGTACCAGGGGAGACTATGGC.

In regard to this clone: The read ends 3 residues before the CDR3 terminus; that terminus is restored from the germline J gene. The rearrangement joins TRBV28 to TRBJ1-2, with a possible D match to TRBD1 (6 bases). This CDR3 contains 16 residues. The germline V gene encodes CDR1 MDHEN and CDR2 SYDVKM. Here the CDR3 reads CASSTQGIRKGGGYTF. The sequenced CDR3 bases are TGTGCCAGCAGTACCCAGGGGATCAGAAAGGGAGGAGGC.

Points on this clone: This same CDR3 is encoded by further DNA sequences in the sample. The sequenced CDR3 bases are TGTGCCAGCAGACGACAGAGCTCCTATAATTCACCC. Its protein is CASRRQSSYNSP. The full CDR3 reads CASRRQSSYNSPLHF. The chain employs TRBV28 and TRBJ1-6; D perhaps matches TRBD1 (5 bases). The CDR3 end lies 3 residues beyond the end of the read and is filled in from the germline J gene. The CDR3 is 15 residues long. CDR1 is MDHEN and CDR2 is SYDVKM in the germline V gene. V lost 6 bases, J lost 0 bases, and 9 bases lay in between.

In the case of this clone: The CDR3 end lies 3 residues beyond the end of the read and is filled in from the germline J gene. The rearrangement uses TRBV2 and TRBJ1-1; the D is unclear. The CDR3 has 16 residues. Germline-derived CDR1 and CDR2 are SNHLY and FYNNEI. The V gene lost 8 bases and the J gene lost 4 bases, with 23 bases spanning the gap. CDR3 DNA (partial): TGTGCCAGCCTAGGCGGGGTTGGAAGGGAGGGCACTGAA. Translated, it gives CASLGGVGREGTE. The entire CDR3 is CASLGGVGREGTEAFF.

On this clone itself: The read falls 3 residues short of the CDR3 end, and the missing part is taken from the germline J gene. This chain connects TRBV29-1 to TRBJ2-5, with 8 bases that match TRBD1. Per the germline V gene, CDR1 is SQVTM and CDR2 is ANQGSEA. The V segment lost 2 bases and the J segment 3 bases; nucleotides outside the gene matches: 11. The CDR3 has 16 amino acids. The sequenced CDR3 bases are TGCAGCGTTGAATCAATCACGGACAGGGAAGAAGAGACC. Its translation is CSVESITDREEET. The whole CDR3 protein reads CSVESITDREEETQYF.